A selection of T cell receptor beta chains follows, all from one sample in a study of T-cell reconstitution after alpha-beta-depleted transplantation in children. Using its own MiXCR run on the PCR reads, TCRdb lists one record per CDR3 protein. The sample contains fewer than 250,000 distinct CDR3 sequences, roughly a sixth of which appear only once. The source was PBMCs, mostly from graft donor cells, collected 360 days after TCRalphabeta/CD19-depleted stem cell transplant. The receptors here all came from a male patient under 10 years old who had a stem cell transplant for acute lymphoblastic leukemia, so the T cells may come from the graft donor. The CDR3 runs from the conserved cysteine through the conserved F or W. Not all rows give a size; the values are once, few, many and, for expanded clones, a class.

>TRBV6-5|few
CASSYSGHPGTVNTEAFF
>TRBV6-9|-
CASSLGDRANQPQHF
>TRBV20-1|few
CSARDEVLPNEQYF
>TRBV21-1|-
CASSKRGMAEAFF
>TRBV4-1|-
CASSQVPRGQGGYEQYF
>TRBV5-1|many
CASSLQALDWSDTQYF
>TRBV5-1|-
CASSLVGQRVGNTIYF
>TRBV5-1|many
CASSSPPAGGASYEQYF
>TRBV5-1|many
CASSLFGATDTQYF
>TRBV5-1|many
CASSPGTVSYEQYF
>TRBV5-1|-
CASSSLLAEETQYF
>TRBV6-5|many
CASSYSGGSTEAFF
>TRBV27|few
CASSPGPTDYAGF
>TRBV2|-
CASSRRTSFYSLPYEQYF
>TRBV11-1|-
CASSSDRGWWDASNQPQHF
>TRBV5-1|-
CASEDQGATDTQYF
>TRBV5-6|few
CASSYLGDTGELFF
>TRBV6-4|-
CASSSAPVPSGANVLTF
>TRBV3-1|many
CASSQGLAMTDTQYF
>TRBV10-3|many
CAVQGEMETQYF
>TRBV5-1|-
CASSLSVTGQGLEAFF
>TRBV7-8|few
CASSLAGEMGDRRGYTF
>TRBV15|few
CATRAGENTGELFF
>TRBV27|-
CASSPGGGPWTGELFF
>TRBV4-2|few
CASIPRLGGPGRIPYEQYF
>TRBV12-3/TRBV12-4|-
CASSLRAGVGNYGYTF
>TRBV7-2|few
CASSFGQVGNTIYF
>TRBV12-3/TRBV12-4|few
CASSLVLGTSYEQYF
>TRBV28|-
CASKKSGWAGELFF
>TRBV5-1|-
CASSFGRMSEKLFF
>TRBV11-2|-
CASTQPRGRDEQYF
>TRBV5-1|-
CASAMSGGAYNEQFF
>TRBV12-3/TRBV12-4|-
CASSLAGQSRHSPLHF
>TRBV9|few
CASSVGVPEVGYEQFF
>TRBV7-9|few
CASSLNRRNTEAFF
>TRBV19|-
CASSPQRLAETQYF
>TRBV29-1|few
CSAKSGQGGGANVLTF
>TRBV11-2|few
CASSFGTDEQYF
>TRBV7-9|few
CASRSFDTNTGELFF
>TRBV25-1|few
CASSGGQGGFGNEQFF
>TRBV20-1|-
CSAATGGGNTQYF
>TRBV4-1|few
CASSQDETVSPLHF
>TRBV21-1|-
CASSKAGRTQGPDTQYF
>TRBV5-1|few
CASSLVPGQGAQETQYF
>TRBV20-1|few
CSASRLSGRAWDQYF
>TRBV20-1|few
CSALDAGRGAYEQYF
>TRBV5-1|-
CASSLRGTATYGYTF
>TRBV29-1|-
CSVNGGGGTDTQYF
>TRBV7-9|few
CASSLSGTSVEQFF
>TRBV3-1|few
CASSMERSPSTDTQYF
>TRBV29-1|few
CSVTIQEMGEAFF
>TRBV6-2/TRBV6-3|few
CASSYSGAVTYNEQFF
>TRBV27|-
CASGTVYSNQPQHF
>TRBV5-1|-
CASSLVVAGSMNTEAFF
>TRBV7-2|-
CASSWGGGAYNEQFF
>TRBV5-1|-
CASSLIQGADNEQFF